What follows are 24 T cell receptor beta chains derived from one specimen sequenced in a study of T-cell reconstitution after alpha-beta-depleted transplantation in children. Using unique molecular identifiers, the investigators prepared the TCRbeta library. One entry per CDR3 protein, called by TCRdb with MiXCR from the PCR reads. Of under 750,000 distinct CDR3 sequences detected, more than 20% appear once; the ten largest clones hold 12% to 15%. The sequencing used PBMCs, mostly from graft donor cells, collected 360 days after TCRalphabeta/CD19-depleted stem cell transplant. The receptors originated from a boy in the first two years of life who had a stem cell transplant for acute myeloid leukemia, so the T cells may come from the graft donor.

The chain joins TRBV4-2 to TRBJ2-1; possible D gene TRBD1, 6 bases. Germline lookup yields CDR1 LGHNA and CDR2 YNFKEQ. The V gene lost 0 bases and the J gene lost 3 bases, with 9 bases spanning the gap. The CDR3 has 15 residues. The CDR3 bases are TGTGCCAGCAGCCAAGATCGGGACAACTACAATGAGCAGTTCTTC. Protein: CASSQDRDNYNEQFF.

This clonotype showed up just a few times. The chain recombines TRBV25-1 with TRBJ2-1, with 9 bases lining up with TRBD2. Trimming removed 3 bases from V and 5 bases from J; junction bases left unmatched: 8. CDR3 length: 16 amino acids. Germline CDR1 and CDR2: MGHDK and SYGVNS. CDR3 bases: TGTGCCAGCAGTGACCCTGGACTAGCGAGTGACAATGAGCAGTTCTTC. Amino acids: CASSDPGLASDNEQFF.

The table lists this clonotype with a count of one. The V gene is TRBV20-1, the J gene TRBJ2-2; D not certain. Germline V gene sequence: CDR1 DFQATT, CDR2 SNEGSKA (reference sequence). The CDR3 is made up of 11 amino acids. Trimming shortened V by 7 bases and J by 4 bases, and 7 bases separated the two germline ends. CDR3: CSVGVTGELFF. CDR3 bases: TGCAGTGTTGGGGTCACCGGGGAGCTGTTTTTT.

This sequence joins TRBV20-1 and TRBJ2-7; D possibly matches TRBD1 or TRBD2 (7 bases each). V was shortened by 1 base and J by 2 bases, with 24 bases between the two germline ends. CDR1 DFQATT and CDR2 SNEGSKA come from the germline V gene (reference sequence). This CDR3 region has 18 residues. CDR3 residues: CSARAAYSGEGATYEQYF. CDR3 in DNA: TGCAGTGCTAGAGCGGCTTATTCAGGGGAGGGGGCTACCTACGAGCAGTACTTC.

Many counts were recorded for this clonotype. The chain recombines TRBV20-1 with TRBJ1-1; D unresolved. Trimming cost V 1 base and J 4 bases, with 10 bases left between them. This CDR3 contains 13 residues. CDR1 is DFQATT, CDR2 SNEGSKA, per germline (reference sequence). The CDR3 DNA is TGCAGTGCTAGAGCTCAAGAAAGCACTGAAGCTTTCTTT. Translation gives CSARAQESTEAFF.

This clonotype was seen once. J is TRBJ2-5 and V is TRBV24-1, with D perhaps matching TRBD1 or TRBD2 (5 bases each). The CDR3 length is 15 residues. Germline CDR1 KGHDR, CDR2 SFDVKD. Trimming removed 0 bases at V and 4 bases at J, with 11 bases between. CDR3 sequence reads: CATSDLGGPGETQYF. The DNA of the CDR3 is TGTGCCACCAGTGATTTGGGGGGACCTGGAGAGACCCAGTACTTC.

The chain combines TRBV20-1 with TRBJ2-3; 9 bases match TRBD1. V dropped 6 bases and J dropped 2; count of bases not matched to a gene: 15. The CDR3 covers 17 residues. Germline loops: CDR1 DFQATT, CDR2 SNEGSKA (reference sequence). In DNA, the CDR3 is TGCAGTGCGCAGAGTCCACCGGGACAGGGCCACACAGATACGCAGTATTTT. Amino acids: CSAQSPPGQGHTDTQYF.

This clonotype was seen only a few times. The CDR3 loop is CASWGRDRGGEQYF. DNA of the CDR3: TGCGCCAGCTGGGGCCGGGACAGGGGCGGGGAGCAGTACTTC. This rearrangement joins TRBV5-1 to TRBJ2-7; TRBD1 matches 10 bases. Germline V gives CDR1 SGHRS, CDR2 YFSETQ. This CDR3 has 14 residues. V lost 7 bases and J lost 7; bases outside the gene matches: 11.

The CDR3 spells CASTTVPYGYTF. The CDR3 DNA sequence: TGTGCCAGCACTACAGTACCCTATGGCTACACCTTC. V gene TRBV28 combines with J gene TRBJ1-2; D uncertain. Germline V lookup: CDR1 MDHEN, CDR2 SYDVKM. V was cut by 7 bases and J by 4 bases, with 10 bases left in between. The CDR3 extends over 12 amino acids.

This clonotype has more than one count but fewer than ten. The chain joins TRBV6-5 to TRBJ2-2, with no clear D. Germline V gene data show CDR1 as MNHEY and CDR2 as SVGAGI. Deletions cut 0 bases from V and 7 bases from J, with 12 bases between. The CDR3 extends over 15 amino acids. The CDR3 region is CASSYSRQVHGELFF. The CDR3 DNA is TGTGCCAGCAGTTACTCTCGGCAGGTGCACGGGGAGCTGTTTTTT.

A few counts support this clonotype. This chain joins TRBV12-3 or TRBV12-4 and TRBJ2-6; the match to TRBD2 covers 10 bases. With 2 bases clipped from V and 0 bases from J, the junction kept 4 bases outside the gene matches. This CDR3 spans 18 amino acids. CDR3 loop: CASSLTTSGVSGANVLTF. The CDR3 bases are TGTGCCAGCAGTTTAACTACTAGCGGGGTCTCTGGGGCCAACGTCCTGACTTTC.

This clonotype was recorded a few times. This chain uses TRBV15 with TRBJ2-3; D gene uncertain. The CDR3 covers 15 residues. The ends were cut back, 0 bases at V and 2 bases at J, with 9 bases in the middle. Germline assignment: CDR1 LNHNV and CDR2 YYDKDF (reference sequence). CDR3 DNA sequence: TGTGCCACCAGCAGAGATCTGGGTTCCACAGATACGCAGTATTTT. This encodes CATSRDLGSTDTQYF.

V usage is TRBV18 and J usage is TRBJ2-1; 8 bases agree with TRBD2. The CDR3 runs 17 residues. CDR1 is KGHSH, CDR2 LQKENI, per germline. The trim removed 3 bases at V and 5 bases at J, leaving 12 bases unmatched. The CDR3, as DNA: TGTGCCAGCTCACCGGGGCGGGGGGCCCTCCCCAACAATGAGCAGTTCTTC. As protein: CASSPGRGALPNNEQFF.

This clonotype was counted ten times or more. The chain has TRBV7-9 and TRBJ1-5; no firm D call. CDR1 is SEHNR and CDR2 is FQNEAQ in the germline V gene (reference sequence). Trimming left V 6 bases short and J 0 bases short, with 12 bases between. The CDR3 runs 15 residues. CDR3 loop: CASSPLGPSNQPQHF. CDR3 sequence (DNA): TGTGCCAGCAGTCCCCTAGGGCCTAGCAATCAGCCCCAGCATTTT.

In this sample, this clonotype turned up a few times. The chain couples TRBV20-1 to TRBJ2-7; D is unclear. Germline V gene lookup returns CDR1 DFQATT and CDR2 SNEGSKA (reference sequence). Trimming took 4 bases from V and 0 from J, leaving 13 bases between them. CDR3 size: 14 residues. The CDR3, as DNA: TGCAGTGCTACAGCCACGACGAGCTCCTACGAGCAGTACTTC. Translation: CSATATTSSYEQYF.

In this sample, this clonotype turned up a few times. The chain couples TRBV20-1 to TRBJ2-1; no clear D gene. V shed 6 bases and J shed 8 bases, with 20 bases lying between them. Germline V lookup: CDR1 DFQATT, CDR2 SNEGSKA (reference sequence). This CDR3 has 14 amino acids. CDR3 nucleotide sequence: TGCAGTGCCTTTGGGGAACATCATAGGGATGAGCAGTTCTTC. This sequence encodes CSAFGEHHRDEQFF.

In its sample, this clonotype was seen many times. The CDR3 spells CSASYGNSYEQYF. As DNA, the CDR3 is TGCAGTGCTAGTTACGGGAACTCCTACGAGCAGTACTTC. V and J are TRBV20-1 and TRBJ2-7; tentative D call: TRBD2 (5 bases). Trimming stripped 3 bases from V and 0 bases from J, with 9 bases between. CDR3 size: 13 residues. The V gene's germline CDR1 is DFQATT and CDR2 SNEGSKA (reference sequence).

The sample holds many counts of this clonotype. The chain is built from TRBV20-1 and TRBJ2-3; 7 bases map to TRBD2. V was pared by 0 bases and J by 3 bases, with 9 bases of the junction left unmatched. The CDR3 is 16 residues long. Germline CDR1 and CDR2: DFQATT and SNEGSKA (reference sequence). CDR3 coding DNA: TGCAGTGCTAGAGAAGGACGGGACTATCTGACAGATACGCAGTATTTT. This codes for CSAREGRDYLTDTQYF.

This clonotype showed up many times. This chain joins TRBV2 and TRBJ2-1; a weak D match, TRBD1 (6 bases). Trimming took off 5 bases at V and 0 bases at J, with 11 bases between the two ends. This CDR3 has 15 amino acids. CDR1 is SNHLY and CDR2 is FYNNEI in the germline V gene. This CDR3 is CASSHRESSYNEQFF. The CDR3 DNA reads TGTGCCAGCAGTCACAGGGAAAGCTCCTACAATGAGCAGTTCTTC. The entire variable domain, with the rest obtained from reference TRBV2 and TRBJ2-1, is as follows: EPEVTQTPSHQVTQMGQEVILRCVPISNHLYFYWYRQILGQKVEFLVSFYNNEISEKSEIFDDQFSVERPDGSNFTLKIRSTKLEDSAMYFCASSHRESSYNEQFFGPGTRLTVL.

This clonotype was detected many times. The chain couples TRBV21-1 to TRBJ1-1; the table assigns TRBD1, which was not confirmed against the DNA. TRBV21-1 is a documented pseudogene. This CDR3 is 16 amino acids long. CDR3 loop: CASSKERGQGNTEAFF. CDR3 coding DNA: TGTGCCAGCAGCAAAGAGAGGGGACAGGGAAACACTGAAGCTTTCTTT.

This clonotype was found many times. V and J are TRBV5-6 and TRBJ2-2, with D perhaps being TRBD1 or TRBD2 (5 bases each). This CDR3 region has 13 residues. The V gene lost 3 bases and the J gene lost 8 bases, with 11 bases spanning the gap. CDR1 and CDR2 from the germline V gene are SGHDT and YYEEEE. CDR3: CASSWGTAGELFF. The CDR3 DNA sequence: TGTGCCAGCAGCTGGGGGACGGCTGGGGAGCTGTTTTTT. The full variable domain, its missing parts supplied by reference TRBV5-6 and TRBJ2-2, is DAGVTQSPTHLIKTRGQQVTLRCSPKSGHDTVSWYQQALGQGPQFIFQYYEEEERQRGNFPDRFSGHQFPNYSSELNVNALLLGDSALYLCASSWGTAGELFFGEGSRLTVL.

This clonotype came up many times. V usage is TRBV4-3 and J usage is TRBJ2-1, with 7 nucleotides matching TRBD2. Germline-derived CDR1 and CDR2 are LGHNA and YSLEER. The CDR3 length is 15 residues. With 4 bases clipped from V and 6 bases from J, the junction kept 9 bases outside the gene matches. This CDR3 reads CASSPGGGWFNEQFF. CDR3 nucleotides: TGCGCCAGCAGCCCGGGCGGGGGATGGTTCAATGAGCAGTTCTTC.

This clonotype was observed many times. The chain uses TRBV29-1 and TRBJ2-1; unclear D gene. Trimming pared 6 bases from V and 0 bases from J, leaving 12 bases between. The CDR3 contains 14 residues. Germline V CDR1 and CDR2: SQVTM, ANQGSEA. CDR3 loop: CSVCVLSSYNEQFF. The CDR3 DNA is TGCAGCGTCTGCGTCTTAAGCTCCTACAATGAGCAGTTCTTC.

This clonotype showed up many times. The chain couples TRBV10-3 to TRBJ2-7; TRBD2 aligns across 12 bases. The ends lost 3 bases at V and 4 bases at J; junction bases unmatched: 7. The length of the CDR3 is 16 residues. Germline lookup yields CDR1 ENHRY and CDR2 SYGVKD. Here the CDR3 reads CAISDGPSGGDYEQYF. CDR3 DNA sequence: TGTGCCATCAGTGATGGTCCTAGCGGGGGGGATTACGAGCAGTACTTC.